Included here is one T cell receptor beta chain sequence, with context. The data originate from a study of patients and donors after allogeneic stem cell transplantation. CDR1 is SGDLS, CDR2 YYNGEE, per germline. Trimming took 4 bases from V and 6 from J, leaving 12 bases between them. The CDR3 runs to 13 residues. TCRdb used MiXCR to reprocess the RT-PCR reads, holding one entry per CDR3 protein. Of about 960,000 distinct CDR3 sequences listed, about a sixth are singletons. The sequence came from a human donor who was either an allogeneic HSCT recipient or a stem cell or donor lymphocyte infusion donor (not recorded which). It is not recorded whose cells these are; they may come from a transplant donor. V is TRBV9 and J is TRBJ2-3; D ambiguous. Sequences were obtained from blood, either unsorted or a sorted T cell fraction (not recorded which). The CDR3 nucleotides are TGTGCCAGCAGCTTCGACTGGATGGATACGCAGTATTTT. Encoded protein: CASSFDWMDTQYF.